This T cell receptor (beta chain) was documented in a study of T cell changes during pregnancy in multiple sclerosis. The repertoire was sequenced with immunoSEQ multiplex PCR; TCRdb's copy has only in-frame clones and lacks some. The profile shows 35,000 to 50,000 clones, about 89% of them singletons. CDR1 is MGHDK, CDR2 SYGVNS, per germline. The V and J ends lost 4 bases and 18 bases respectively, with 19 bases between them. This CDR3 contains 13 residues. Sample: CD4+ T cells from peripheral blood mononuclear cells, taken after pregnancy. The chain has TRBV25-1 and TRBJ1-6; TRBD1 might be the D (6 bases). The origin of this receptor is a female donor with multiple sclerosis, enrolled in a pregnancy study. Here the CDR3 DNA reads TGTGCCAGCAGTGGTGGGGGCCTCACCGACCGCCACTTT. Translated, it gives CASSGGGLTDRHF.